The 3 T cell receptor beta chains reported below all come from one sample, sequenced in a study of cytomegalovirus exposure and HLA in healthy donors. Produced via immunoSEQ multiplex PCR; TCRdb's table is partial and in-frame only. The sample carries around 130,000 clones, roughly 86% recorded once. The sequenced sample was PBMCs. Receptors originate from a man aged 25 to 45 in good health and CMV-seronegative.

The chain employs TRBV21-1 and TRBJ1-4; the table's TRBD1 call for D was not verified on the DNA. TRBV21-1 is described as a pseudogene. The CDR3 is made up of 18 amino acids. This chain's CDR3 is CASSKAPRRRGRDEKLFF. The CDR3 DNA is TGTGCCAGCAGCAAAGCCCCCCGCCGGAGGGGGCGCGATGAAAAACTGTTTTTT.

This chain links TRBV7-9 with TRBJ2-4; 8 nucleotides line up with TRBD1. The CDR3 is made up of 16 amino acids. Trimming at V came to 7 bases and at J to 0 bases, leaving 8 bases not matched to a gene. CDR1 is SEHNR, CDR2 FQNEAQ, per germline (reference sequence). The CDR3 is CASTSLDRGAKNIQYF. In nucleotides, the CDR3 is TGTGCCAGCACCTCCTTAGACAGGGGAGCCAAAAACATTCAGTACTTC.

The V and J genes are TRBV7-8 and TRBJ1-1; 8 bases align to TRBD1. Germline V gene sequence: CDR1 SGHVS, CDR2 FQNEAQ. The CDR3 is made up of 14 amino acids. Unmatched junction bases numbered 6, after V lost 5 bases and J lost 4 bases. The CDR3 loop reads CASSLQGVVTEAFF. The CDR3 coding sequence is TGTGCCAGCAGCCTACAGGGGGTCGTCACTGAAGCTTTCTTT.